These 28 T cell receptor beta chains came from one sample sequenced in a study of spatial heterogeneity in lung cancer. Time point noted: blood at routine non-recurrence follow-up after resection. TCRdb analysed the 5' RACE reads with MiXCR anew, one entry per CDR3 protein. The data hold approximately 100,000 distinct CDR3 sequences, with approximately 20% observed a single time. Sequenced material: PBMCs, taken at follow-up. Every receptor here comes from a male donor with early-stage non-small cell lung cancer.

This clonotype has only a few counts. The rearrangement joins TRBV28 to TRBJ2-7; TRBD1 aligns across 8 bases. Germline CDR1 is MDHEN and CDR2 is SYDVKM. The trim removed 10 bases at V and 5 bases at J, leaving 10 bases unmatched. The CDR3 loop spans 13 amino acids. In DNA, the CDR3 is TGTGCCATCCAACCCAGGGGGCACGACGAGCAGTACTTC. This gives the protein CAIQPRGHDEQYF.

The table lists this clonotype with a few counts. The chain has TRBV6-5 and TRBJ2-5; tentatively, D is TRBD1 or TRBD2 (5 bases each). The germline V gene has CDR1 MNHEY and CDR2 SVGAGI. The V and J ends lost 8 bases and 0 bases respectively, with 13 bases between them. The CDR3 extends over 14 amino acids. This CDR3 reads CASGRPGYQETQYF. In nucleotides, the CDR3 is TGTGCCAGCGGGAGACCAGGGTACCAAGAGACCCAGTACTTC.

This clonotype was seen a handful of times. The V call is TRBV2, the J call TRBJ2-7, with 12 bases aligning to TRBD1. V shed 8 bases, J shed 4 bases, and the junction held 6 bases outside the gene matches. In germline, CDR1 is SNHLY, CDR2 FYNNEI. CDR3 length: 14 residues. The CDR3 reads CASEPGQGAYEQYF. In nucleotides, the CDR3 is TGTGCCAGCGAGCCGGGACAGGGGGCATACGAGCAGTACTTC. Variable domain in full (rest from reference TRBV2 and TRBJ2-7): EPEVTQTPSHQVTQMGQEVILRCVPISNHLYFYWYRQILGQKVEFLVSFYNNEISEKSEIFDDQFSVERPDGSNFTLKIRSTKLEDSAMYFCASEPGQGAYEQYFGPGTRLTVT.

The chain carries TRBV6-2 or TRBV6-3 and TRBJ2-2; maybe TRBD1 (5 bases). The CDR3 is made up of 16 amino acids. Germline assignment: CDR1 MNHEY and CDR2 SVGEGT. V dropped 5 bases and J dropped 4 bases, with 17 bases sitting between them. The DNA for the CDR3 is TGTGCCAGCAGTCCTAGGGCAGGGTCCTTCACCGGGGAGCTGTTTTTT. Translated: CASSPRAGSFTGELFF.

This clonotype turned up a few times. The V gene is TRBV30, the J gene TRBJ1-6; no clear D. This CDR3 has 14 amino acids. Trimming stripped 0 bases from V and 7 bases from J, with 10 bases between. Germline V gene sequence: CDR1 GTSNPN, CDR2 SVGIG (reference sequence). The CDR3 DNA reads TGTGCCTGGAGTGTACTGGGCAAGAATTCACCCCTCCACTTT. The encoded protein is CAWSVLGKNSPLHF.

This rearrangement joins TRBV28 to TRBJ2-5; possible D gene TRBD1, 6 bases. Germline CDR1 MDHEN, CDR2 SYDVKM. The CDR3 loop spans 12 amino acids. The V and J ends lost 5 bases and 2 bases respectively, with 6 bases between them. The CDR3 sequence: CASSDRQETQYF. Here the CDR3 DNA reads TGTGCCAGCAGTGACAGGCAAGAGACCCAGTACTTC.

The gene calls are TRBV18 and TRBJ1-2; the D is unclear. The CDR3 spans 15 residues. CDR1 is KGHSH, CDR2 LQKENI, per germline. Trimming removed 2 bases at V and 1 base at J, with 11 bases between. The CDR3 sequence is CASSPRTDRNYGYTF. In nucleotides, the CDR3 is TGTGCCAGCTCACCAAGGACGGACCGTAACTATGGCTACACCTTC.

At least ten counts were recorded for this clonotype. The genes are TRBV20-1 and TRBJ1-6, with TRBD1 as a possible D gene (5 bases). The CDR3 runs 18 residues. Germline loops: CDR1 DFQATT, CDR2 SNEGSKA (reference sequence). With 5 bases removed from V and 12 bases from J, the gap between germline ends came to 32 bases. CDR3: CSAGTMITGRTFIGPLHF. The CDR3 bases are TGCAGTGCTGGGACTATGATAACAGGCCGGACCTTTATTGGACCCCTCCACTTT.

The chain recombines TRBV12-5 with TRBJ1-3; no firm D call. V shed 4 bases and J shed 0 bases, with 13 bases lying between them. This CDR3 region has 16 residues. Germline CDR1 reads LGHNT; CDR2 reads FRNRAP. The CDR3 sequence: CASGSPMTYSGNTIYF. CDR3 sequence (DNA): TGTGCTAGTGGTTCCCCGATGACCTACTCTGGAAACACCATATATTTT.

This clonotype has just a few counts. The chain couples TRBV5-6 to TRBJ1-4; maybe TRBD1 (5 bases). This CDR3 contains 15 residues. Germline-derived CDR1 and CDR2 are SGHDT and YYEEEE. V was trimmed by 4 bases and J by 10 bases, leaving 20 bases between them. The DNA of the CDR3 is TGTGCCAGCAGCCCGACCGGGACGCTTGACAGAAAACTGTTTTTT. Translated, it gives CASSPTGTLDRKLFF. The full variable domain, its missing parts supplied by reference TRBV5-6 and TRBJ1-4, is DAGVTQSPTHLIKTRGQQVTLRCSPKSGHDTVSWYQQALGQGPQFIFQYYEEEERQRGNFPDRFSGHQFPNYSSELNVNALLLGDSALYLCASSPTGTLDRKLFFGSGTQLSVL.

The chain uses TRBV10-3 and TRBJ1-6; 7 positions agree with TRBD1. J lost 5 bases, V lost 5 bases, and 6 bases had no gene match. Germline V gene data show CDR1 as ENHRY and CDR2 as SYGVKD. The CDR3 runs 15 residues. This CDR3 reads CAISRQGSNNSPLHF. The CDR3 bases are TGTGCCATCAGTAGACAGGGTTCAAATAATTCACCCCTCCACTTT.

The chain is built from TRBV20-1 and TRBJ2-7; TRBD2 agrees at 13 bases. The CDR3 runs to 15 residues. Germline values: CDR1 DFQATT, CDR2 SNEGSKA (reference sequence). Trimming removed 6 bases from V and 3 bases from J; junction bases left unmatched: 8. DNA of the CDR3: TGCAGTGCACCGACCGGGACTAGCGGGAACTACGAGCAGTACTTC. Translation: CSAPTGTSGNYEQYF.

This clonotype has a handful of counts. This sequence joins TRBV6-6 and TRBJ2-2, with D unclear. The V end was cut by 0 bases, the J end by 5 bases, with 10 bases between. Germline CDR1 and CDR2: MNHNY and SVGAGI (reference sequence). The CDR3 sequence is 15 residues long. CDR3: CASSYSPGVTGELFF. CDR3 nucleotide sequence: TGTGCCAGCAGTTACTCACCTGGGGTTACCGGGGAGCTGTTTTTT.

This chain joins TRBV19 and TRBJ2-5; 8 nucleotides match TRBD2. V lost 5 bases and J lost 2; bases outside the gene matches: 7. This CDR3 has 15 residues. Germline loops: CDR1 LNHDA, CDR2 SQIVND (reference sequence). The CDR3 region has the DNA TGTGCCAGTAGTGTCCGGACTAGCTCGCAAGAGACCCAGTACTTC. Encoded protein: CASSVRTSSQETQYF.

This clonotype was detected a few times. J is TRBJ2-2 and V is TRBV4-1; TRBD2 might be the D (6 bases). The V and J ends lost 0 bases and 2 bases respectively, with 7 bases between them. Germline loops: CDR1 MGHRA, CDR2 YSYEKL. The CDR3 is 15 amino acids. The CDR3 spells CASSQEEGNTGELFF. The CDR3 bases are TGCGCCAGCAGCCAAGAGGAGGGAAACACCGGGGAGCTGTTTTTT.

V usage is TRBV7-9 and J usage is TRBJ2-2; 7 bases map to TRBD1. Germline trimming cut 5 bases from V and 7 bases from J; bases unmatched to any gene: 7. The germline V gene has CDR1 SEHNR and CDR2 FQNEAQ (reference sequence). This CDR3 contains 14 residues. This CDR3 is CASSAGQADGELFF. In DNA form, the CDR3 reads TGTGCCAGCAGCGCCGGACAGGCCGACGGGGAGCTGTTTTTT.

This clonotype was observed a handful of times. This sequence joins TRBV9 and TRBJ2-3, with D unresolved. Germline values: CDR1 SGDLS, CDR2 YYNGEE. V lost 0 bases and J lost 2, with 7 bases in between. The CDR3 length is 14 residues. CDR3 nucleotides: TGTGCCAGCAGCGTAGTGGCTACCACAGATACGCAGTATTTT. Its protein is CASSVVATTDTQYF.

This clonotype has just a few counts. The V call is TRBV7-9, the J call TRBJ1-1; 10 nucleotides align to TRBD1. J lost 7 bases, V lost 6 bases, and 8 bases had no gene match. The CDR3 is made up of 14 amino acids. Germline lookup yields CDR1 SEHNR and CDR2 FQNEAQ (reference sequence). CDR3 DNA sequence: TGTGCCAGCAGGCAGGGACAGGGGTACGGTGAAGCTTTCTTT. Amino acids: CASRQGQGYGEAFF.

V gene TRBV7-2 combines with J gene TRBJ2-7; no firm D call. Germline CDR1 is SGHTA and CDR2 is FQGNSA. V shed 1 base and J shed 2 bases, with 12 bases lying between them. This CDR3 has 15 residues. CDR3 region: CASSLDSQQPYEQYF. The CDR3 coding sequence is TGTGCCAGCAGCTTAGACAGTCAACAACCCTACGAGCAGTACTTC.

The chain uses TRBV7-2 and TRBJ1-2, with D uncertain. The CDR3 is made up of 12 amino acids. Germline CDR1 SGHTA, CDR2 FQGNSA. V lost 3 bases and J lost 5, with 7 bases in between. CDR3 protein: CASSFPGYGYTF. The CDR3, as DNA: TGTGCCAGCAGCTTTCCAGGATATGGCTACACCTTC.

This clonotype appeared a few times. The J gene is TRBJ1-1, the V gene TRBV12-3 or TRBV12-4; D unresolved. V was trimmed by 6 bases and J by 0 bases, leaving 14 bases between them. The CDR3 runs to 15 residues. CDR3 protein: CASSPPLTVNTEAFF. CDR3 in DNA: TGTGCCAGCAGCCCACCCCTAACAGTGAACACTGAAGCTTTCTTT.

The chain couples TRBV19 to TRBJ1-2, with D tentatively TRBD1 (6 bases). The CDR3 length is 14 residues. V shed 3 bases and J shed 8 bases, with 16 bases lying between them. Germline loops: CDR1 LNHDA, CDR2 SQIVND (reference sequence). The CDR3 DNA reads as TGTGCCAGTAGTATCGGACAGACCAAGACCGGCTACACCTTC. It yields the protein CASSIGQTKTGYTF.

This clonotype was found a few times. The chain couples TRBV6-5 to TRBJ2-2; the D is unclear. The CDR3 spans 18 residues. Germline loops: CDR1 MNHEY, CDR2 SVGAGI. The V end was cut by 6 bases, the J end by 0 bases, with 20 bases between. Here the CDR3 reads CASSKFFPDSSNTGELFF. In nucleotides, the CDR3 is TGTGCCAGCAGCAAATTCTTTCCCGACTCCTCGAACACCGGGGAGCTGTTTTTT.

This clonotype came up many times. This chain links TRBV28 with TRBJ2-2; weak D call: TRBD2 (5 bases). The V gene's germline CDR1 is MDHEN and CDR2 SYDVKM. V gave up 5 bases and J gave up 4 bases, with 14 bases separating them. The CDR3 is made up of 15 amino acids. The CDR3 loop reads CASSGPGLSTGELFF. The CDR3 coding sequence is TGTGCCAGCAGTGGCCCAGGACTGTCCACCGGGGAGCTGTTTTTT.

There are a few counts of this clonotype. The chain has TRBV11-3 and TRBJ2-1; 8 bases match TRBD2. V was pared by 5 bases and J by 0 bases, with 12 bases of the junction left unmatched. CDR1 SGHNT and CDR2 YENEEA come from the germline V gene. The CDR3 spans 18 residues. The CDR3 sequence: CASSQLGGLAGSYNEQFF. CDR3 coding DNA: TGTGCCAGCAGCCAACTCGGAGGGCTAGCGGGCTCCTACAATGAGCAGTTCTTC.

There are a few counts of this clonotype. The V and J genes are TRBV6-5 and TRBJ2-7, with 7 bases lining up with TRBD2. Trimming took 6 bases from V and 3 from J; bases not matched to a gene: 5. The length of the CDR3 is 13 residues. The germline V gene has CDR1 MNHEY and CDR2 SVGAGI. This chain's CDR3 is CASSRGDHYEQYF. The CDR3, as DNA: TGTGCCAGCAGCCGGGGGGACCACTACGAGCAGTACTTC.

The chain couples TRBV30 to TRBJ2-1; possible D gene TRBD1, 5 bases. V shed 5 bases and J shed 8 bases, with 13 bases lying between them. Germline values: CDR1 GTSNPN, CDR2 SVGIG (reference sequence). The CDR3 covers 12 residues. CDR3 sequence: CAWSSRGDEQFF. The CDR3 DNA reads TGTGCCTGGTCAAGTAGGGGCGATGAGCAGTTCTTC.

The chain links TRBV30 to TRBJ1-4; perhaps TRBD1 as D (6 bases). CDR3 size: 12 residues. Trimming stripped 2 bases from V and 8 bases from J, with 9 bases between. Germline loops: CDR1 GTSNPN, CDR2 SVGIG (reference sequence). CDR3 protein: CAWSPGTEKLFF. CDR3 DNA: TGTGCCTGGAGTCCGGGGACAGAAAAACTGTTTTTT.